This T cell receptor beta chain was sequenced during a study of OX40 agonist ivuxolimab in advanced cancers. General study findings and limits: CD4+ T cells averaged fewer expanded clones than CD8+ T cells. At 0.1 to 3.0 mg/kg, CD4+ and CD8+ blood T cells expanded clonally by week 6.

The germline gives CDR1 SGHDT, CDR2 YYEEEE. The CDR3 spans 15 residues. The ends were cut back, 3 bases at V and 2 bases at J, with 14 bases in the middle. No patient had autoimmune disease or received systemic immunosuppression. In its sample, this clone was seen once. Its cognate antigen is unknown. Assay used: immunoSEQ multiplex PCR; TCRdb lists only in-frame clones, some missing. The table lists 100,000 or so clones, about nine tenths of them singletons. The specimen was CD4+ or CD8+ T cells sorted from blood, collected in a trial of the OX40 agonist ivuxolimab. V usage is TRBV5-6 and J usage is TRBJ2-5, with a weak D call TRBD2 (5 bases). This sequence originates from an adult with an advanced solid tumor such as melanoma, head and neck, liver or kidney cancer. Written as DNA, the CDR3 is TGTGCCAGCAGCTGGGGATTGGAGGTTCAAGAGACCCAGTACTTC. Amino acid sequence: CASSWGLEVQETQYF.